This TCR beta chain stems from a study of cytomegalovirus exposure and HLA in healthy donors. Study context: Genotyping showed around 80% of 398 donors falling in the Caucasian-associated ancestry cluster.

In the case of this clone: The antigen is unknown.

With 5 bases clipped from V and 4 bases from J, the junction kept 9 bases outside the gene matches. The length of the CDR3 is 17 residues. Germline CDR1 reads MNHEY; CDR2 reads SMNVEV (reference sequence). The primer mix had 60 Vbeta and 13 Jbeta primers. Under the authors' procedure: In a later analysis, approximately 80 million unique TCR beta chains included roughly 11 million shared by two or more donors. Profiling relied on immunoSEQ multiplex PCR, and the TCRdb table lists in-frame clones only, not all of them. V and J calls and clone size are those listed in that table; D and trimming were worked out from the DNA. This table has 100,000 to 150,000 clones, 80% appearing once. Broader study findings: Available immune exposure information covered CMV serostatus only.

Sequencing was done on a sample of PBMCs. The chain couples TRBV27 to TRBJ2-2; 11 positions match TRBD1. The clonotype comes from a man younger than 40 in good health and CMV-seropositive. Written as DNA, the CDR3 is TGTGCCAGCAGTCGGACAGGGGGCTACGTTCGCACCGGGGAGCTGTTTTTT. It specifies CASSRTGGYVRTGELFF.